The sequence of this T cell receptor (delta chain) was determined in a study of delta chains in infants with herpesvirus infections. TCR cDNA was made from PBMC RNA with gamma- and delta-chain-specific primers. TCRdb re-called the RT-PCR reads through CATT. The table lists around 1,500 delta-chain clones, around 20% of them singletons, with approximately 20% in the top ten. By share of the sample, this clone is large (0.1 to 1%). Other DNA sequences in this sample translate to the same CDR3. The sequence was obtained from a human donor who was a Ugandan infant, either HIV-exposed or HIV-unexposed (not recorded which). Sequencing was performed on peripheral blood, taken at time point 2 of longitudinal follow-up.

For the CDR3, the DNA is TGTGCTCTTGGGGTACAGTTACCCGAACATTCAGCCTTCCTACGCACTGGGGGACGTCGTTACACCGATAAACTCATCTTT. This sequence encodes CALGVQLPEHSAFLRTGGRRYTDKLIF. V and J are TRDV1 and TRDJ1; D may match TRDD2 or TRDD3 (9 bases each). Germline V lookup: CDR1 TSWWSYY, CDR2 QGS. CDR3 length: 27 residues. The ends were cut back, 4 bases at V and 0 bases at J, with 48 bases in the middle.